Below are 13 T cell receptor beta chains sequenced from a single sample in a study of prognosis after radiotherapy for stage I lung cancer. Amplification of TCR beta CDR3 from genomic DNA used two-round multiplex PCR. For every TRBV and TRBJ gene, a specific primer was used in first-round PCR. MiXCR was run by TCRdb on the multiplex PCR reads, yielding one entry per CDR3 protein. The data show more than 30,000 distinct CDR3 sequences, with around 40% seen just once and 15% held by the top ten. This specimen was PBMCs, taken before or after stereotactic body radiation therapy (not recorded which). The receptors derive from a donor over 45 with non-small cell lung cancer.

By proportion, this clonotype is medium-sized (0.01 to 0.1%). The chain combines TRBV5-1 with TRBJ2-2; TRBD2 agrees at 12 bases. J gave up 1 base and V 3 bases, and 1 base lay outside the gene matches. CDR3 length: 16 residues. Germline lookup yields CDR1 SGHRS and CDR2 YFSETQ. The CDR3 DNA reads TGCGCCAGCAGCTGGGGACTAGCGGGGAACACCGGGGAGCTGTTTTTT. Residues: CASSWGLAGNTGELFF.

As for this clonotype: A much larger clone differs by one base, so this may be a read error. This chain connects TRBV10-2 to TRBJ1-1; the D gene is possibly TRBD1 (5 bases). The CDR3 has 13 residues. CDR1 and CDR2 from the germline V gene are WSHSY and SAAADI. The CDR3 DNA reads TGCGCCATCAGTCCCGGGGGGGGCACTGAAGCTTTCTTT. Its translation: CAISPGGGTEAFF.

There are many counts of this clonotype. The chain employs TRBV28 and TRBJ2-4; tentative D call: TRBD1 (6 bases). CDR3 length: 15 residues. CDR1 is MDHEN, CDR2 SYDVKM, per germline. V shed 2 bases and J shed 0 bases, with 8 bases lying between them. In DNA form, the CDR3 reads TGTGCCAGCAGTTTAGACAGGCTAGCCAAAAACATTCAGTACTTC. Its protein product is CASSLDRLAKNIQYF.

By its share, this clonotype is medium-sized. The chain joins TRBV6-1 to TRBJ2-7, with 10 nucleotides matching TRBD2. After removal of 9 bases from V and 1 base from J, the junction contained 12 bases not matched to a gene. This CDR3 has 16 residues. Germline CDR1 and CDR2: MNHNS and SASEGT. CDR3 coding DNA: TGTGCCAGGTGGGCTAGCGGGAGTCCGAAATCCTACGAGCAGTACTTC. Encoded protein: CARWASGSPKSYEQYF.

This clonotype is classed as medium-sized (0.01 to 0.1%). The CDR3 DNA follows: TGTGCCAGCAGCCCGGGACCGAGATACGAGCAGTACTTC. It translates to CASSPGPRYEQYF. V and J are TRBV27 and TRBJ2-7; D tentatively fits TRBD1 or TRBD2 (5 bases each). The CDR3 totals 13 residues. Germline V gene sequence: CDR1 MNHEY, CDR2 SMNVEV (reference sequence). V was trimmed by 6 bases and J by 4 bases, leaving 13 bases between them.

This clonotype was seen repeatedly, ten times or more. The chain is built from TRBV5-6 and TRBJ2-2, with no clear D. Trimming removed 0 bases from V and 0 bases from J, with 9 bases in between. The CDR3 totals 16 residues. The germline CDR1 and CDR2 sequences are SGHDT and YYEEEE. CDR3 region: CASSLAVGSNTGELFF. The CDR3 DNA reads TGTGCCAGCAGCTTGGCCGTGGGTTCGAACACCGGGGAGCTGTTTTTT.

Sample share makes this clonotype medium-sized. The CDR3 spells CASSLGQISNTGELFF. The CDR3, as DNA: TGTGCCAGCAGCTTAGGACAGATATCCAACACCGGGGAGCTGTTTTTT. The chain carries TRBV11-2 and TRBJ2-2, with a tentative D call TRBD1 (5 bases). CDR3 length: 16 residues. Germline CDR1 SGHAT, CDR2 FQNNGV. V lost 1 base and J lost 2, with 11 bases in between.

The chain links TRBV18 to TRBJ1-4, with no clear D. Per germline, CDR1 KGHSH and CDR2 LQKENI. With 0 bases removed from V and 7 bases from J, the gap between germline ends came to 6 bases. The CDR3 length is 13 residues. Written as DNA, the CDR3 is TGTGCCAGCTCACCACCGACCCGTGAAAAACTGTTTTTT. This gives the protein CASSPPTREKLFF.

The chain joins TRBV12-3 or TRBV12-4 to TRBJ1-5; 9 bases are shared with TRBD1. The junction had 5 bases not matched to a gene; V was cut back by 5 bases and J by 3 bases. CDR3 length equals 15 residues. The CDR3 loop is CASSVTGGANQPQHF. For the CDR3, the DNA is TGTGCCAGCAGTGTGACAGGGGGGGCCAATCAGCCCCAGCATTTT.

The chain employs TRBV11-1 and TRBJ1-1; D is uncertain. The CDR3 is 15 residues long. The V end lost 2 bases, the J end lost 2 bases, and 12 bases lay between the germline ends. CDR1 and CDR2 (germline): SGHAT, FQDESV (reference sequence). The CDR3 here is CASSLSPGINTEAFF. The CDR3, as DNA: TGTGCCAGCAGCTTATCCCCGGGGATTAACACTGAAGCTTTCTTT. Full variable domain (missing parts from reference TRBV11-1 and TRBJ1-1): EAEVAQSPRYKITEKSQAVAFWCDPISGHATLYWYRQILGQGPELLVQFQDESVVDDSQLPKDRFSAERLKGVDSTLKIQPAELGDSAMYLCASSLSPGINTEAFFGQGTRLTVV.

Note on this clonotype: One end of the junction varies from germline; a read error may be responsible. The chain employs TRBV7-9 and TRBJ1-6; a possible D gene is TRBD1 (5 bases). CDR3 size: 13 residues. From germline, CDR1 is SEHNR and CDR2 FQNEAQ (reference sequence). The CDR3 sequence: CASNRDGNSSLHF. CDR3 nucleotides: TGTGCCAGCAACCGGGACGGTAATTCATCCCTCCACTTT.

By proportion, this clonotype is medium-sized. The chain employs TRBV6-1 and TRBJ2-7, with D possibly matching TRBD1 (6 bases). Trimming stripped 6 bases from V and 7 bases from J, with 19 bases between. The CDR3 consists of 14 residues. Germline values: CDR1 MNHNS, CDR2 SASEGT. CDR3 nucleotide sequence: TGTGCCAGCAGAGATACCGGGACATTCGAAGAGCAGTACTTC. This codes for CASRDTGTFEEQYF.

The rearrangement links TRBV6-5 to TRBJ2-7; 9 bases are a match to TRBD1. From germline, CDR1 is MNHEY and CDR2 SVGAGI. The CDR3 runs 14 residues. Losses at the gene ends were 4 bases for V and 4 bases for J; bases not matched to a gene: 5. CDR3 in amino acids: CASSSGTGFYEQYF. The CDR3 nucleotides are TGTGCCAGCAGTTCCGGGACAGGGTTTTACGAGCAGTACTTC.